These T cell receptor beta chains were read from a single sample in a study of regulatory T cells in long-lasting Graves disease. TCRdb re-analysed the multiplex PCR reads in MiXCR, keeping a single row per CDR3 protein. The repertoire holds about 420,000 distinct CDR3 sequences, with roughly 15% as singletons. The sample also formed part of further work on T cells in Graves' hyperthyroidism and ophthalmopathy.

This material consisted of peripheral blood mononuclear cells (PBMCs), taken at new diagnosis, from a patient treated with antithyroid drugs. Receptors were obtained from a woman aged 18-35 years with Graves disease. The CDR3 runs from the conserved cysteine through the conserved F or W. The D gene is left open where the match is weak. Size values are once, few and many counts, or a class for expanded clones, and some rows have none.

TRBD1	TRBV2	many	TRBJ2-7	TGTGCCAGCAGCCGACAGGGCTACGAGCAGTACTTC	CASSRQGYEQYF
TRBD2	TRBV5-1	many	TRBJ2-2	TGTGCCAGCAGCTCCGGGACTAGCGGGAGTTACACCGGGGAGCTGTTTTTT	CASSSGTSGSYTGELFF
TRBD2	TRBV7-2	NA	TRBJ2-1	TGTGCCAGCAGCTCGTCTAGCGGGAGGCGCAATGAGCAGTTCTTC	CASSSSSGRRNEQFF
NA	TRBV28	many	TRBJ2-3	TGTGCCAGCAGTTTATTACTCCCCTCGCAGGGCACAGATACGCAGTATTTT	CASSLLLPSQGTDTQYF
NA	TRBV18	many	TRBJ2-5	TGTGCCAGCTCACCATTCCCCCAAGAGACCCAGTACTTC	CASSPFPQETQYF
NA	TRBV2	few	TRBJ1-1	TGTGCCAGCAGCCACGGACAGCCGACTGAAGCTTTCTTT	CASSHGQPTEAFF
TRBD2	TRBV7-2	NA	TRBJ2-2	TGTGCCAGCAGCCTAGCCCCGGGACTAGCGGGAAGTGCCGGGGAGCTGTTTTTT	CASSLAPGLAGSAGELFF
TRBD1	TRBV24-1	few	TRBJ1-5	TGTGCCACCAGTGACCTGTGGCGGGACAGTCTTAGCAATCAGCCCCAGCATTTT	CATSDLWRDSLSNQPQHF
NA	TRBV5-1	once	TRBJ2-5	TGCGCCAGCAGGACGGAGGGGGGAGAGACCCAGCACTTC	CASRTEGGETQHF
NA	TRBV4-1	many	TRBJ2-7	TGCGCCAGCAGCCAAGATTTTGACAGTCCGACCTACGAGCAGTACTTC	CASSQDFDSPTYEQYF
TRBD1	TRBV14	NA	TRBJ1-3	TGTGCCAGCAGCCAGACAGGGGGACCTCTCGGAAACACCATATATTTT	CASSQTGGPLGNTIYF
NA	TRBV9	NA	TRBJ2-1	TGTGCCAGCAGCTCTCGTAGCGGAAGGGCCGATGAGCAGTTCTTC	CASSSRSGRADEQFF
TRBD1	TRBV12-3/TRBV12-4	many	TRBJ2-2	TGTGCCAGCAGTTTGGGGACAGCTAGGCCCGGGGAGCTGTTTTTT	CASSLGTARPGELFF
TRBD1	TRBV7-2	NA	TRBJ1-4	TGTGCCAGCAGCTTTCAGGGGGGATATGAAAAACTGTTTTTT	CASSFQGGYEKLFF
NA	TRBV14	NA	TRBJ2-2	TGTGCCAGCAGCCAAGGACACCCACTAGGGACCGGGGAGCTGTTTTTT	CASSQGHPLGTGELFF
TRBD2	TRBV3-1	many	TRBJ2-3	TGTGCCAGCGGTCCGGCGGGAGGAGCAGATACGCAGTATTTT	CASGPAGGADTQYF
NA	TRBV12-5	NA	TRBJ1-2	TGTGCTAGTGGTTTATGGGGAGTAGATGGCTACACCTTC	CASGLWGVDGYTF
NA	TRBV30	few	TRBJ2-7	TGTGCCTGGAGCCCAACATTGAGCCACTACGAGCAGTACTTC	CAWSPTLSHYEQYF
NA	TRBV6-1	many	TRBJ2-7	TGTGCCAGCATGCAACCCTGGAACGAGCAGTACTTC	CASMQPWNEQYF
NA	TRBV28	many	TRBJ2-3	TGCGCCAGCAGGGCGGGAAGCACAGATACGCAGTATTTT	CASRAGSTDTQYF
TRBD1	TRBV27	NA	TRBJ2-7	TGTGCCAGCAGTAGTGGGACAGCTCTACGTCACGAGCAGTACTTC	CASSSGTALRHEQYF
TRBD2	TRBV7-2	many	TRBJ2-3	TGTGCCAGCAGCTACAATAGCGGGAGCATAACAGATACGCAGTATTTT	CASSYNSGSITDTQYF
NA	TRBV24-1	many	TRBJ2-1	TGTGCCACCAGTGATTTGGCCTCCTACAATGAGCAGTTCTTC	CATSDLASYNEQFF
NA	TRBV27	NA	TRBJ1-4	TGTGCCAGCAGTTTAGACGAGGCAGCGGGCCATGAAAAACTGTTTTTT	CASSLDEAAGHEKLFF
NA	TRBV28	many	TRBJ2-7	TGTGCCAGCAGTCCCTCCATCGACGAGCAGTACTTC	CASSPSIDEQYF
TRBD1	TRBV28	many	TRBJ1-4	TGTGCCAGCAGTCTGGGACAGGGTTATAATGAAAAACTGTTTTTT	CASSLGQGYNEKLFF
NA	TRBV28	many	TRBJ1-5	TGTGCCAGCAGTTTCCTTCTTGGGGGAGTTAGGCAGCCCCAGCATTTT	CASSFLLGGVRQPQHF
TRBD1	TRBV28	NA	TRBJ1-5	TGTGCCAGCAGCCCTCAGGAGGGGGCTAGCGATCAGCCCCAGCATTTT	CASSPQEGASDQPQHF
NA	TRBV11-1	many	TRBJ1-4	TGTGCCAGCAGCGTAACCGGGGGACTGGATGAAAAACTGTTTTTT	CASSVTGGLDEKLFF
TRBD1	TRBV7-6	few	TRBJ1-6	TGTGCCAGCAGCACCGGGACAGAACCCAATTCACCCCTCCACTTT	CASSTGTEPNSPLHF
NA	TRBV30	few	TRBJ1-3	TGTGCCTGGAGGCACTCTGGAAACACCATATATTTT	CAWRHSGNTIYF
NA	TRBV7-9	many	TRBJ1-2	TGTGCCAGCAGCTTAGGATGGGAGGACTATGGCTACACCTTC	CASSLGWEDYGYTF